This T cell receptor beta chain is from a study of patients and donors after allogeneic stem cell transplantation. CDR3 size: 15 residues. Between the trimmed V and J ends, which lost 0 bases and 6 bases, there was a span of 11 bases. Germline values: CDR1 MGHRA, CDR2 YSYEKL. Each CDR3 protein gets one entry after TCRdb re-called the RT-PCR reads with MiXCR. The repertoire consists of 800,000 to 1,000,000 distinct CDR3 sequences, with roughly 18% occurring once and the leading ten covering 5% to 6.5%. The source is a human donor who was either an allogeneic HSCT recipient or a stem cell or donor lymphocyte infusion donor (not recorded which). It is not recorded whose cells these are; they may come from a transplant donor. The source material was blood, either unsorted or a sorted T cell fraction (not recorded which). The V call is TRBV4-1, the J call TRBJ2-2; D unresolved. The CDR3 nucleotides read TGCGCCAGCAGCCAAGAGTTGAGAGACGCCGGGGAGCTGTTTTTT. Translated, it gives CASSQELRDAGELFF.